This entry concerns a single TCR beta chain. In the PCR, 60 Vbeta and 13 Jbeta primers were used. Sequencing was performed with immunoSEQ multiplex PCR; in TCRdb, only in-frame clones are kept and a portion is missing. There are 95,000 to 110,000 clones in the sample; around four fifths occur only once, and 6.5% to 8.5% lies in the top ten. This sample was taken from a study of cytomegalovirus exposure and HLA in healthy donors. V was shortened by 0 bases and J by 7 bases, with 11 bases between the two germline ends. Germline V gives CDR1 LGHNA, CDR2 YNFKEQ. CDR3 length equals 14 residues. V and J are TRBV4-2 and TRBJ2-3; TRBD2 is a possible D gene (6 bases). Sequenced: PBMCs. This clonotype was sampled from a man aged 25 to 40 in good health and CMV-seronegative. The CDR3 spells CASSQDRGLYTQYF. DNA of the CDR3: TGTGCCAGCAGCCAAGATCGGGGACTGTATACGCAGTATTTT.